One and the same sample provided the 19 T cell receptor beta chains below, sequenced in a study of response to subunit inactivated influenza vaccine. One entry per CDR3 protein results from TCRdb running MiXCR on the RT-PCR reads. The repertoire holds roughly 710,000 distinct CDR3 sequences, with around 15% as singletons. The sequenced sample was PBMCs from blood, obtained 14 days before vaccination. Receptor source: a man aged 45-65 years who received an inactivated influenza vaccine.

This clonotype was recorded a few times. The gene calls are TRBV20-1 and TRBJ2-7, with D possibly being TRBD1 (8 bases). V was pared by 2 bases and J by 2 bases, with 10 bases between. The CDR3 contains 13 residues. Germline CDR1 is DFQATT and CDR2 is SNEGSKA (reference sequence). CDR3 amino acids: CSARTGGAYEQYF. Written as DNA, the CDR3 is TGCAGTGCTAGAACAGGGGGGGCCTACGAGCAGTACTTC.

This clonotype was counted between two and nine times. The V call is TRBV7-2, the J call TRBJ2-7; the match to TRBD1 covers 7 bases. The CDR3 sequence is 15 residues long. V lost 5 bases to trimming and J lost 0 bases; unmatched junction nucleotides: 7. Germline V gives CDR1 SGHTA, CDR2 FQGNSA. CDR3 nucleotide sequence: TGTGCCAGCAGCAAAAGGGGGCAGAGCTCCTACGAGCAGTACTTC. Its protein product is CASSKRGQSSYEQYF.

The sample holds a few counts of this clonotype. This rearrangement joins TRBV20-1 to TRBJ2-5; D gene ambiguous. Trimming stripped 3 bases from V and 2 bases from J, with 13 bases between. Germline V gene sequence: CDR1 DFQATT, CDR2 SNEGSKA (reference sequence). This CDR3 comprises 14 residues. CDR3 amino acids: CSASSPSQQETQYF. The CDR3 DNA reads TGCAGTGCTAGTTCGCCGAGCCAACAAGAGACCCAGTACTTC.

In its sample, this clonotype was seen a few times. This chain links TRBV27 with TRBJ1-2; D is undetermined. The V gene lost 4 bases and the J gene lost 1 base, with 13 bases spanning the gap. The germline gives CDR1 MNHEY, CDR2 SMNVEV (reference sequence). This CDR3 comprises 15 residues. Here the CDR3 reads CASSSNPSLNYGYTF. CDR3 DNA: TGTGCCAGCAGTTCTAACCCTTCTCTTAACTATGGCTACACCTTC.

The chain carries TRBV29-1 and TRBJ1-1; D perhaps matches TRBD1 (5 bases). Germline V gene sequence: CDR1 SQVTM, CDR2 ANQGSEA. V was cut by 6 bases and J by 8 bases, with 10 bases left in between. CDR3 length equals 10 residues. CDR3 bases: TGCAGCGTCGACACAGGAGAAGCTTTCTTT. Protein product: CSVDTGEAFF.

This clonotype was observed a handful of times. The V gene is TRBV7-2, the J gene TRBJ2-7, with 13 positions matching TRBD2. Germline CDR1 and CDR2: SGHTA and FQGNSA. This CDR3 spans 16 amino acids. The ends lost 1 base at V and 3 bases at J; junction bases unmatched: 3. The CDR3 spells CASSLGGLAGIYEQYF. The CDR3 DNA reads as TGTGCCAGCAGCTTAGGGGGACTAGCGGGGATCTACGAGCAGTACTTC.

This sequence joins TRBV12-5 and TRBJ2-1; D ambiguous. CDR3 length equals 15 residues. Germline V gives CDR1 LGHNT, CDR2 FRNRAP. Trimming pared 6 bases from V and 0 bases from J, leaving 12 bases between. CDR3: CASGMTVSSYNEQFF. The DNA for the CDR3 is TGTGCTAGTGGAATGACTGTTAGCTCCTACAATGAGCAGTTCTTC.

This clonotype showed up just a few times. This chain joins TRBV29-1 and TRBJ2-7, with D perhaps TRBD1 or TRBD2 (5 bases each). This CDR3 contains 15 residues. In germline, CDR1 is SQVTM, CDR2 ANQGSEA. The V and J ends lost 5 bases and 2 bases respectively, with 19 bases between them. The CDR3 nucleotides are TGCAGCGTTACCCCGGTTGGGGGAACCCCCTACGAGCAGTACTTC. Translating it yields CSVTPVGGTPYEQYF.

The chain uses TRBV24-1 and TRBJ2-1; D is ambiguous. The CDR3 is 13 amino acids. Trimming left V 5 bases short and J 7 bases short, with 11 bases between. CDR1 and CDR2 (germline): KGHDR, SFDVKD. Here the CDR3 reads CATSVGKYNEQFF. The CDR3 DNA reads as TGTGCCACCAGTGTAGGAAAGTATAATGAGCAGTTCTTC.

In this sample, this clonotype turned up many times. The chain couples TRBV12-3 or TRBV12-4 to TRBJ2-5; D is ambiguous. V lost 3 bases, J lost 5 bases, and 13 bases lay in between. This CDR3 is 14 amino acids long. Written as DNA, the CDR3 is TGTGCCAGCAGTTTCTCTGCTCCGTGGGAGACCCAGTACTTC. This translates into CASSFSAPWETQYF.

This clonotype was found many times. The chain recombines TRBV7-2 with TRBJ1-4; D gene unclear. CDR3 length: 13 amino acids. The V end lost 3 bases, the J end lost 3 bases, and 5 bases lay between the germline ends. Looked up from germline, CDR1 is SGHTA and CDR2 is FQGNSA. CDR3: CASSLGANEKLFF. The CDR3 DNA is TGTGCCAGCAGCTTGGGAGCTAATGAAAAACTGTTTTTT.

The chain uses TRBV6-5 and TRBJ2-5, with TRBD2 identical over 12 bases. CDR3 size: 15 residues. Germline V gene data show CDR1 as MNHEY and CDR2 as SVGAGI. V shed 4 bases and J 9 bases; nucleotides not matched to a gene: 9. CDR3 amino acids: CASSFRTSGALAQYF. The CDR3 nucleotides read TGTGCCAGCAGTTTCAGGACTAGCGGGGCGCTAGCCCAGTACTTC.

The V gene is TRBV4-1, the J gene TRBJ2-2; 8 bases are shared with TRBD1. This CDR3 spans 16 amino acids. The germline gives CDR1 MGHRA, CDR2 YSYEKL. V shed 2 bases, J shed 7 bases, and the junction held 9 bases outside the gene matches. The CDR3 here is CASSQPRQGSHGELFF. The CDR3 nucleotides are TGCGCCAGCAGCCAACCTAGACAGGGGTCCCACGGGGAGCTGTTTTTT.

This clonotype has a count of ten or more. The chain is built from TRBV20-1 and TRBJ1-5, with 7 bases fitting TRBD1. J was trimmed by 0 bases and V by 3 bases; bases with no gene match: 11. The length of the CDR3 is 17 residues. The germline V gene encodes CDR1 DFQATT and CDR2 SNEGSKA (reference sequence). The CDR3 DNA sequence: TGCAGTGCTAGGGTTTCCTCGACAGGGAATAGCAATCAGCCCCAGCATTTT. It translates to CSARVSSTGNSNQPQHF.

The CDR3, as DNA: TGTGCCAGCAGTGAATCCCCGGGACCTATTGACGAGCAGTACTTC. It codes for CASSESPGPIDEQYF. J is TRBJ2-7 and V is TRBV2, with D perhaps given as TRBD1 or TRBD2 (5 bases each). There are 15 residues in the CDR3. Germline CDR1 and CDR2: SNHLY and FYNNEI. Trimming pared 2 bases from V and 5 bases from J, leaving 16 bases between.

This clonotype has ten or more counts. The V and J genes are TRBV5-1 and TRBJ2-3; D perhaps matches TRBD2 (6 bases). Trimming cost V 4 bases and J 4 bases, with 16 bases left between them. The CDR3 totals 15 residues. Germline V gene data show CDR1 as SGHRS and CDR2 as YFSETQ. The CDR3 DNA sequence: TGCGCCAGCAGCCCGCGGGGATATGTGTCAGATACGCAGTATTTT. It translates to CASSPRGYVSDTQYF.

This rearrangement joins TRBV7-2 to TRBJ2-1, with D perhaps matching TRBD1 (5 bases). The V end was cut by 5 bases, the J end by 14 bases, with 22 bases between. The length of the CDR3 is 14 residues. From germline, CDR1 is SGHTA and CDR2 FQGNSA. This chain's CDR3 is CASSAPPDSTTKFF. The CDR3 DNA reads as TGTGCCAGCAGCGCCCCCCCAGACAGCACTACAAAGTTCTTC.

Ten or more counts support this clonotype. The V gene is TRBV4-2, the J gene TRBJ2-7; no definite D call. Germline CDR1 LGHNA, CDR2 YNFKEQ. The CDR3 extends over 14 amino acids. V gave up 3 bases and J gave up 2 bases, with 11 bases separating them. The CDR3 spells CASSQAGETYEQYF. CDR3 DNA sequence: TGTGCCAGCAGCCAGGCAGGCGAGACCTACGAGCAGTACTTC.

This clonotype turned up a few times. The CDR3 DNA reads as TGTGCCAGCAGCATAACCGGGACAGGATCCTACGAGCAGTACTTC. Encoded protein: CASSITGTGSYEQYF. V gene TRBV7-2 combines with J gene TRBJ2-7; 8 positions match TRBD1. CDR3 size: 15 residues. Looked up from germline, CDR1 is SGHTA and CDR2 is FQGNSA. Trimming took 5 bases from V and 1 from J; bases not matched to a gene: 7.